The T cell receptor beta chain under discussion was sequenced for a study of cytomegalovirus exposure and HLA in healthy donors. Both 60 Vbeta primers and 13 Jbeta primers went into the PCR. The table came from immunoSEQ multiplex PCR; TCRdb's copy has only in-frame clones and leaves some out. Its table records about 130,000 clones. Losses at the gene ends were 5 bases for V and 6 bases for J; bases not matched to a gene: 11. CDR1 SGHTA and CDR2 FQGNSA come from the germline V gene. The CDR3 is 15 residues long. This rearrangement joins TRBV7-2 to TRBJ2-7, with TRBD1 matching over 9 bases. This TCR came from a man in his late teens or twenties in good health and CMV-seronegative. Sequenced material: PBMCs. CDR3 sequence reads: CASSTHRDRVSEQYF. CDR3 DNA: TGTGCCAGCAGCACACACCGGGACAGGGTAAGCGAGCAGTACTTC.